This T cell receptor (beta chain) was retrieved from a study of identical twins' blood T cells. TCR cDNA libraries were made from RNA using a previously described, modified protocol. In TCRdb, the 5' RACE reads were re-called with MiXCR into one record per CDR3 protein. The top ten clones hold about 6% of a sample with 350,000 to 400,000 distinct CDR3 sequences, 25% to 35% of them seen once. Six healthy women, forming three identical twin pairs, donated samples. All three twin pairs grew up together with likely shared infections and vaccines. CDR1 and CDR2 (germline): LGHNA, YSLEER. The V and J ends lost 4 bases and 1 base respectively, with 10 bases between them. The CDR3 is 14 residues long. Of note for this clonotype: What it binds is not known.

General study results and limits: Even for out-of-frame TCRbeta, twins reportedly shared V gene usage much more than unrelated donors.

The V gene is TRBV4-3, the J gene TRBJ1-1; TRBD1 is a possible D gene (5 bases). Sequencing was carried out using PBMCs. The source is a woman aged 18-49 years in good health. This CDR3 is CASSRDSGNTEAFF. The DNA of the CDR3 is TGCGCCAGCAGCCGTGACAGCGGGAACACTGAAGCTTTCTTT.